This T cell receptor beta chain was found in a study of blood T cell repertoires in COVID-19. From germline, CDR1 is SEHNR and CDR2 FQNEAQ (reference sequence). Trimming stripped 5 bases from V and 10 bases from J, with 9 bases between. There are 11 residues in the CDR3. Original processing notes: Reference gene primer amplification yielded estimated nucleated cell counts. Clones were read by immunoSEQ multiplex PCR, and TCRdb kept only the in-frame ones, dropping some. That table gives V, J and clone size, and the DNA gave D and trimming. The profile shows hundreds of thousands of clones, about 91% of them singletons. Clinical history reported by participants formed the basis on which cohorts were assigned. Recovered participants had two consecutive negative NP/OP PCR tests, healthcare professional clearance, or symptom resolution.

The chain carries TRBV7-9 and TRBJ2-1, with D possibly being TRBD2 (5 bases). Sequences were obtained from PBMCs or T cells enriched from blood (not recorded which). The receptor was derived from a middle-aged woman who had recovered from COVID-19. The chain's CDR3 is CASSNPGEQFF. CDR3 coding DNA: TGTGCCAGCAGCAATCCGGGGGAGCAGTTCTTC.